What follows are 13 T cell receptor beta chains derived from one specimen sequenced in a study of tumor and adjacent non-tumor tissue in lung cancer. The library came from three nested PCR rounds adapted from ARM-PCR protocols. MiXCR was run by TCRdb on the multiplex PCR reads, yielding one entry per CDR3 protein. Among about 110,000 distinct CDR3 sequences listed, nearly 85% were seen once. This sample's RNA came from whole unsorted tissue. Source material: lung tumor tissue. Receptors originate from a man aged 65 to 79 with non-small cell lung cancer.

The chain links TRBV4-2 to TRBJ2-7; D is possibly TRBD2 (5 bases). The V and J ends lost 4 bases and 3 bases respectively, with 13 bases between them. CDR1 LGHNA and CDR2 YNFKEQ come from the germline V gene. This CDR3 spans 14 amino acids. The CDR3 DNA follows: TGTGCCAGCAGCCGAGGACTGGGCCTCTACGAGCAGTACTTC. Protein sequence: CASSRGLGLYEQYF.

CDR3 DNA sequence: TGTGCCAGCAGAGGGAGTGGAGCCTTCTTT. Its translation is CASRGSGAFF. The gene calls are TRBV12-3 or TRBV12-4 and TRBJ1-1, with unresolved D. CDR3 length equals 10 residues. Trimming removed 6 bases from V and 14 bases from J, with 13 bases in between.

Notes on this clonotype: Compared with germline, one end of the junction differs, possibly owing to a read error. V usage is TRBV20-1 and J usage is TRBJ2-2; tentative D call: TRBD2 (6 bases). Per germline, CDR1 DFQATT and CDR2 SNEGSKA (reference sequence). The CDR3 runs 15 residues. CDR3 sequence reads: CSTPTHSGLTWELFF. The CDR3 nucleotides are TGCAGTACTCCAACCCATAGCGGACTCACCTGGGAGCTGTTTTTT.

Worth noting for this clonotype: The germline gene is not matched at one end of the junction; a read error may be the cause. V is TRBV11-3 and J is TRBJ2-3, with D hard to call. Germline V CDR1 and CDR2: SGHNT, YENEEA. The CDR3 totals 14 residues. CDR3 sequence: CASSFGIHTDTRYF. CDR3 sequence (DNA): TGTGCGAGCAGCTTCGGCATACACACAGATACGCGGTATTTT.

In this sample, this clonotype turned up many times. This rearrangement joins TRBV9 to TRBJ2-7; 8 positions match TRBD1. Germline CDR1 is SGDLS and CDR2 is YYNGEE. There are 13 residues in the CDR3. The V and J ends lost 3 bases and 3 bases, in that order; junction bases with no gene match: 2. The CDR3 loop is CASSAGTGYEQYF. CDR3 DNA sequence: TGTGCCAGCAGCGCCGGGACAGGCTACGAGCAGTACTTC.

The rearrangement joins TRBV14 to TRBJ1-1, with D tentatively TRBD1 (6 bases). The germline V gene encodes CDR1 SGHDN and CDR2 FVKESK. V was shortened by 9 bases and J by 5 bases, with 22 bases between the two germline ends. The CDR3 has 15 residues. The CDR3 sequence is CARNQGQSMGTEAFF. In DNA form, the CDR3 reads TGTGCCAGGAACCAAGGACAGTCCATGGGGACTGAAGCTTTCTTT.

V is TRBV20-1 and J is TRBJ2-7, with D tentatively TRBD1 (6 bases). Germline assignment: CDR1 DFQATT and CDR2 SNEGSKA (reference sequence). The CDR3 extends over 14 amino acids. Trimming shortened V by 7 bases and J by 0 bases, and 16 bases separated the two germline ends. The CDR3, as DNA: TGCAGTGTTGACCCCGGGACACTCTCCTACGAGCAGTACTTC. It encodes CSVDPGTLSYEQYF.

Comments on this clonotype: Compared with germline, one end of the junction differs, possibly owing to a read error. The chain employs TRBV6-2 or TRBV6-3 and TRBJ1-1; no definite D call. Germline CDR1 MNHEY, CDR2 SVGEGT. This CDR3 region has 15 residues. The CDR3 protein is CPSSRRGSGVTEAFF. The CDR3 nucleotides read TGTCCCAGCAGTAGACGAGGCTCCGGGGTCACTGAAGCTTTCTTT.

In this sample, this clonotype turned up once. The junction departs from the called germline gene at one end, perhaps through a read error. The CDR3 reads CAISDHSQRAYTQYF. The CDR3 region has the DNA TGTGCCATCAGTGACCATTCACAGCGGGCATATACGCAGTATTTT. The chain employs TRBV24-1 and TRBJ2-3, with D possibly being TRBD2 (6 bases). The CDR3 consists of 15 residues. Per the germline V gene, CDR1 is KGHDR and CDR2 is SFDVKD.

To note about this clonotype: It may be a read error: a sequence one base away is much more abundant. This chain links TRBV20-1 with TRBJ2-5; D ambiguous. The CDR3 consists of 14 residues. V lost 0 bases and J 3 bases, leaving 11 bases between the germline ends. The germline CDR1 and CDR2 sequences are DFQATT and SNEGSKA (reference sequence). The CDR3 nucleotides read TGCAGTGCTAGAGATACGAGACAAAAAGAGACCCAGTACTTC. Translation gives CSARDTRQKETQYF.

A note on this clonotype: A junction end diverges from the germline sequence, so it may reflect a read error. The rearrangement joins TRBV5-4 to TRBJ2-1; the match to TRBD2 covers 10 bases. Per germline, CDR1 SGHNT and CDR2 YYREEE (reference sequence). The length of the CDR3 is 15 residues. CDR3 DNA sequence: TGTGCCAACAGCATGGGACTAGCGTGGTACAATGAGCAGTTCTTC. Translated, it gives CANSMGLAWYNEQFF.

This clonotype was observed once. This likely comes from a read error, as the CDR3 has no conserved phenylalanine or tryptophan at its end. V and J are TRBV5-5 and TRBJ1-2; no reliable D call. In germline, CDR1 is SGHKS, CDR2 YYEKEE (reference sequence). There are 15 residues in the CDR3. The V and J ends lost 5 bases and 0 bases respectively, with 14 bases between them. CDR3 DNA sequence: TGTGCCAGCAGACGCCTGGAAGAAGCTAACTATGGCTACACCTTA. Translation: CASRRLEEANYGYTL.

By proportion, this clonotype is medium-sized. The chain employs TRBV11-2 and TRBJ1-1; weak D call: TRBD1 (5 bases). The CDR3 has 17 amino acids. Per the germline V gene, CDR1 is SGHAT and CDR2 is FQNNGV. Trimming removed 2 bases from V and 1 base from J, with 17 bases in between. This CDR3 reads CASSLRGRDKWNTEAFF. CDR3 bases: TGTGCCAGCAGCTTACGGGGGAGGGATAAGTGGAACACTGAAGCTTTCTTT.